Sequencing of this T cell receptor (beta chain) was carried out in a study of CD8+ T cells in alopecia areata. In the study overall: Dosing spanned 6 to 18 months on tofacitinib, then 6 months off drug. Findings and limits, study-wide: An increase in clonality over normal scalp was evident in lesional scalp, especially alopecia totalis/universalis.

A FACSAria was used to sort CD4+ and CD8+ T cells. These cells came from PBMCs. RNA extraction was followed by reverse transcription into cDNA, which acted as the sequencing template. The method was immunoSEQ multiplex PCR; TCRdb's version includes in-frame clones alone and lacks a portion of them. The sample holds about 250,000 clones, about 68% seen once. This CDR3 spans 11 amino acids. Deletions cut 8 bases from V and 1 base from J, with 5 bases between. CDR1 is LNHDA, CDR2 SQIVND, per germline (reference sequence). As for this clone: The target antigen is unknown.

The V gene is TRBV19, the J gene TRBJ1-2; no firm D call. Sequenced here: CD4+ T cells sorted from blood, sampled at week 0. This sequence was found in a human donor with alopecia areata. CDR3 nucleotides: TGTGCCAGTTCATTTAACTATGGCTACACCTTC. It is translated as CASSFNYGYTF.